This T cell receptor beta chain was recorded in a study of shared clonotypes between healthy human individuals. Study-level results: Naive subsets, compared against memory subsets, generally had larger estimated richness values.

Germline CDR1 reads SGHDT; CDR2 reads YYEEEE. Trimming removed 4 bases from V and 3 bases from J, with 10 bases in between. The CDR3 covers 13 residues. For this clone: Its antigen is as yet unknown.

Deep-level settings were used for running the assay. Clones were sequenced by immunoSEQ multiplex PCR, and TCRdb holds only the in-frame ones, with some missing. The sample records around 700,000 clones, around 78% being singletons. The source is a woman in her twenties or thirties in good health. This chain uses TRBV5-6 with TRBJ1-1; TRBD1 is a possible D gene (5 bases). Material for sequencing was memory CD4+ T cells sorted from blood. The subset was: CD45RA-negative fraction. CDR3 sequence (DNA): TGTGCCAGCAGCCATACGGGGGACACTGAAGCTTTCTTT. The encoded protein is CASSHTGDTEAFF.